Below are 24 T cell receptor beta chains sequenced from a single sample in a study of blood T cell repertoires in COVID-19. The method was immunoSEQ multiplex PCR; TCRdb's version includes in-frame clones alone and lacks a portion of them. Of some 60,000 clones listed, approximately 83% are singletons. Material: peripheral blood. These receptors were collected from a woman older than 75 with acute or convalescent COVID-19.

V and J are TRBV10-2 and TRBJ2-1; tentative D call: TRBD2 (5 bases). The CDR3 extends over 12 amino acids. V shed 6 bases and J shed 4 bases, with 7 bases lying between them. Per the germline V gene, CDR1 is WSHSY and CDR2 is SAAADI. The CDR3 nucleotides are TGCGCCAGCAGAGCGGAGTACAATGAGCAGTTCTTC. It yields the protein CASRAEYNEQFF.

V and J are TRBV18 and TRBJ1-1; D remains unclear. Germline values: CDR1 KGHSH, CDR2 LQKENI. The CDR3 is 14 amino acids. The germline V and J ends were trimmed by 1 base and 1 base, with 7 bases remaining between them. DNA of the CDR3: TGTGCCAGCTCACCACTCGCCAGGAACACTGAAGCTTTCTTT. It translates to CASSPLARNTEAFF.

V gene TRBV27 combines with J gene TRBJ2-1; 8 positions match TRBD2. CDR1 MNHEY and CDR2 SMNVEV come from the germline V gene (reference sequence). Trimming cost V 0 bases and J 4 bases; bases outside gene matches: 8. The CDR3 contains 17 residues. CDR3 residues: CASSLSTVASGYNEQFF. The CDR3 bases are TGTGCCAGCAGTTTATCGACGGTCGCTAGCGGGTACAATGAGCAGTTCTTC.

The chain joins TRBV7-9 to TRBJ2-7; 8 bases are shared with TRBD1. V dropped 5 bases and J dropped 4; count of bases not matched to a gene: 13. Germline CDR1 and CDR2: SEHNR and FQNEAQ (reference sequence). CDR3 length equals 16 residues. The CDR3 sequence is CASSRTTGQVLYEQYF. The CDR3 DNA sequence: TGTGCCAGCAGCCGTACTACGGGACAGGTCCTTTACGAGCAGTACTTC.

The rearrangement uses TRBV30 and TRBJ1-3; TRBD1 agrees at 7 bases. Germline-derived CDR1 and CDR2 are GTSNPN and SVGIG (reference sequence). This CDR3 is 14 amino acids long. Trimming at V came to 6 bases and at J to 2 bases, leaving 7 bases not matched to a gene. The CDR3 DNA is TGTGCCTGTCCTACAGGGGCAACTGGAAACACCATATATTTT. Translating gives CACPTGATGNTIYF.

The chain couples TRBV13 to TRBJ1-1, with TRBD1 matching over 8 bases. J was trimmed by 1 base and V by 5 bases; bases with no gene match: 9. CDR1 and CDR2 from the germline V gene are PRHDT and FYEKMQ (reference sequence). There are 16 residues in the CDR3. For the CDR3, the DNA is TGTGCCAGCAGCCCGGGACAGGCGATGCGGAACACTGAAGCTTTCTTT. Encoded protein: CASSPGQAMRNTEAFF.

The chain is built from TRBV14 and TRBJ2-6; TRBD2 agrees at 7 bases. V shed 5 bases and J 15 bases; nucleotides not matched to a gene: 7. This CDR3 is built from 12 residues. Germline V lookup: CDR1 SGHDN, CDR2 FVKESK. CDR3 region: CASSKGRAPLTF. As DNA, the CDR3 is TGTGCCAGCAGCAAGGGGAGGGCCCCCCTGACTTTC.

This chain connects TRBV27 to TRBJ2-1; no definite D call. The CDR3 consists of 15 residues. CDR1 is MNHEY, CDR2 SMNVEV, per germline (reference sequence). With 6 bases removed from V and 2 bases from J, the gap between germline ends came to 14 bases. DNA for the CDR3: TGTGCCAGCAGATCGCGGTCACTCCCCTACAATGAGCAGTTCTTC. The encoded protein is CASRSRSLPYNEQFF.

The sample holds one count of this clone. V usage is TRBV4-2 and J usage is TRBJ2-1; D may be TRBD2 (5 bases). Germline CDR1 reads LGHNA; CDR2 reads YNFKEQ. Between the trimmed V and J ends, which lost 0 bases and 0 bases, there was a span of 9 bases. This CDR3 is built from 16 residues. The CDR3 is CASSQDRSASYNEQFF. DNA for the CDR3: TGTGCCAGCAGCCAAGATCGTAGCGCCTCCTACAATGAGCAGTTCTTC.

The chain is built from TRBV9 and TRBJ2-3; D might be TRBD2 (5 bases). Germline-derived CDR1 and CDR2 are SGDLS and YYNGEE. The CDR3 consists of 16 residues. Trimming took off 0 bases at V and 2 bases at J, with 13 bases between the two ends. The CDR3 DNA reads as TGTGCCAGCAGCGTAGATGGCGCGGGCCCCACAGATACGCAGTATTTT. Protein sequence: CASSVDGAGPTDTQYF. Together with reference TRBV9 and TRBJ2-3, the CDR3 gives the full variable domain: DSGVTQTPKHLITATGQRVTLRCSPRSGDLSVYWYQQSLDQGLQFLIQYYNGEERAKGNILERFSAQQFPDLHSELNLSSLELGDSALYFCASSVDGAGPTDTQYFGPGTRLTVL.

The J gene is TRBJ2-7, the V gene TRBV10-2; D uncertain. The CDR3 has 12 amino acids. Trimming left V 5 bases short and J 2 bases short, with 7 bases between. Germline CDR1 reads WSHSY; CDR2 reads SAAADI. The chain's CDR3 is CASSSTAYEQYF. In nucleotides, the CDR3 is TGCGCCAGCAGTAGTACGGCCTACGAGCAGTACTTC.

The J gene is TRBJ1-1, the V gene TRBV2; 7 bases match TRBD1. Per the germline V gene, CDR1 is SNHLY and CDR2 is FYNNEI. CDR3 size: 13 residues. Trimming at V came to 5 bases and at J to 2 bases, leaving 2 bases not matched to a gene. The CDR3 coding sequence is TGTGCCAGCAGTCGGGACAGAAACACTGAAGCTTTCTTT. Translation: CASSRDRNTEAFF.

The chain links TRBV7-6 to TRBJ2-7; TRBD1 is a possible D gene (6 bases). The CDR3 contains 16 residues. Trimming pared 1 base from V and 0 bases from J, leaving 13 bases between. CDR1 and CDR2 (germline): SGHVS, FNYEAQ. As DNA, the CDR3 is TGTGCCAGCAGCTTAGAGTCAGGGGCCTCCTCCTACGAGCAGTACTTC. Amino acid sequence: CASSLESGASSYEQYF.

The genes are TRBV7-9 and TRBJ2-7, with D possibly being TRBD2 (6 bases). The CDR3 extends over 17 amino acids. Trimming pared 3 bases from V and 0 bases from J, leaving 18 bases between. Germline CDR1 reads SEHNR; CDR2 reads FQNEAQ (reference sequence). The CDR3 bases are TGTGCCAGCAGCTTTTCAATTACAGGCGGGGACTCCTACGAGCAGTACTTC. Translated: CASSFSITGGDSYEQYF.

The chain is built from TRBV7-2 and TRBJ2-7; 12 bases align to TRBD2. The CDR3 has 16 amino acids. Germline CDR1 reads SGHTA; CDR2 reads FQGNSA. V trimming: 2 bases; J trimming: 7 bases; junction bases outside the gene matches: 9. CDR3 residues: CASSLSLAGGRGEQYF. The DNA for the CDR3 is TGTGCCAGCAGCTTATCCCTAGCGGGGGGGCGAGGGGAGCAGTACTTC.

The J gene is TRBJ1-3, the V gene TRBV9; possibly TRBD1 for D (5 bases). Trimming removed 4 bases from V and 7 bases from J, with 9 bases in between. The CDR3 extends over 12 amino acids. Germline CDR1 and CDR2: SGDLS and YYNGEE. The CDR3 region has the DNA TGTGCCAGCAGCTTGGACACCAACACCATATATTTT. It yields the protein CASSLDTNTIYF. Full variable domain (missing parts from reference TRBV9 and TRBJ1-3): DSGVTQTPKHLITATGQRVTLRCSPRSGDLSVYWYQQSLDQGLQFLIQYYNGEERAKGNILERFSAQQFPDLHSELNLSSLELGDSALYFCASSLDTNTIYFGEGSWLTVV.

CDR3 DNA: TGTGCCAGCAGGAGACAGGGTTACGAGCAGTACTTC. Residues: CASRRQGYEQYF. The chain has TRBV12-3 or TRBV12-4 and TRBJ2-7; TRBD1 aligns across 7 bases. CDR3 size: 12 residues. Losses at the gene ends were 6 bases for V and 4 bases for J; bases not matched to a gene: 3.

The DNA of the CDR3 is TGTGCCTGGAGTTCCCAGGTTATCCAGTACTTC. It codes for CAWSSQVIQYF. J is TRBJ2-4 and V is TRBV30; D gene unclear. Germline V CDR1 and CDR2: GTSNPN, SVGIG (reference sequence). This CDR3 spans 11 amino acids. V lost 2 bases and J lost 13, with 12 bases in between.

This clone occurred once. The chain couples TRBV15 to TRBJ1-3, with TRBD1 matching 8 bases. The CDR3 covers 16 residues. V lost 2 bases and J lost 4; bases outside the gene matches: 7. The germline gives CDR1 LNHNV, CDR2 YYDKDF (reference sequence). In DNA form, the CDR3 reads TGTGCCACCAGCAGACCCTGGACAGGGACCGGAAACACCATATATTTT. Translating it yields CATSRPWTGTGNTIYF.

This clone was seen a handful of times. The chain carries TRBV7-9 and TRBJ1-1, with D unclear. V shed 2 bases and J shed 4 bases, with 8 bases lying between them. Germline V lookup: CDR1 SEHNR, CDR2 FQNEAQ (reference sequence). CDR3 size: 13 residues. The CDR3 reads CASSLTVTTEAFF. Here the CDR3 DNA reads TGTGCCAGCAGCTTAACAGTTACCACTGAAGCTTTCTTT.

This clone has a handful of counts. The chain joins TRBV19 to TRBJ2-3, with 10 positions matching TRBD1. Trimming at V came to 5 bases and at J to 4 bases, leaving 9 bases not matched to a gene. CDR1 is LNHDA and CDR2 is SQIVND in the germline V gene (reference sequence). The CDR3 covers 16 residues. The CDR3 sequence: CASSARQGAMADTQYF. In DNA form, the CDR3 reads TGTGCCAGTAGTGCACGACAGGGGGCCATGGCAGATACGCAGTATTTT.

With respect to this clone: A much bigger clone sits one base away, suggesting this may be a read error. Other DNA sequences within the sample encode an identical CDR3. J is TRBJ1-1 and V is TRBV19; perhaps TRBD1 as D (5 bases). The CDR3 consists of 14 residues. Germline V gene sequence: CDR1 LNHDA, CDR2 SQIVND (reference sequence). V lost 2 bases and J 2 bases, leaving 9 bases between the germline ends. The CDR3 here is CASSIQGPNTEAFF. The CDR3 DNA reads TGTGCCAGTAGTATACAGGGTCCTAACACTGAAGCTTTCTTT.

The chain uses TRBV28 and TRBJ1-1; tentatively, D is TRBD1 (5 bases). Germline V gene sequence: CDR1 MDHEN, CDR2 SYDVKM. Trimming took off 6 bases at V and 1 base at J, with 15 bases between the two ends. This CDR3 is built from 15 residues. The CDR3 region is CASSPAVGGNTEAFF. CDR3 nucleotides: TGTGCCAGCAGCCCGGCTGTGGGGGGGAACACTGAAGCTTTCTTT.

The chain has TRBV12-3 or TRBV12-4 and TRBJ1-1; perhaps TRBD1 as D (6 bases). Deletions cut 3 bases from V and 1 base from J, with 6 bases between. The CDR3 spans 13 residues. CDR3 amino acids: CASSLTGNTEAFF. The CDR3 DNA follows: TGTGCCAGCAGTTTGACAGGGAACACTGAAGCTTTCTTT.